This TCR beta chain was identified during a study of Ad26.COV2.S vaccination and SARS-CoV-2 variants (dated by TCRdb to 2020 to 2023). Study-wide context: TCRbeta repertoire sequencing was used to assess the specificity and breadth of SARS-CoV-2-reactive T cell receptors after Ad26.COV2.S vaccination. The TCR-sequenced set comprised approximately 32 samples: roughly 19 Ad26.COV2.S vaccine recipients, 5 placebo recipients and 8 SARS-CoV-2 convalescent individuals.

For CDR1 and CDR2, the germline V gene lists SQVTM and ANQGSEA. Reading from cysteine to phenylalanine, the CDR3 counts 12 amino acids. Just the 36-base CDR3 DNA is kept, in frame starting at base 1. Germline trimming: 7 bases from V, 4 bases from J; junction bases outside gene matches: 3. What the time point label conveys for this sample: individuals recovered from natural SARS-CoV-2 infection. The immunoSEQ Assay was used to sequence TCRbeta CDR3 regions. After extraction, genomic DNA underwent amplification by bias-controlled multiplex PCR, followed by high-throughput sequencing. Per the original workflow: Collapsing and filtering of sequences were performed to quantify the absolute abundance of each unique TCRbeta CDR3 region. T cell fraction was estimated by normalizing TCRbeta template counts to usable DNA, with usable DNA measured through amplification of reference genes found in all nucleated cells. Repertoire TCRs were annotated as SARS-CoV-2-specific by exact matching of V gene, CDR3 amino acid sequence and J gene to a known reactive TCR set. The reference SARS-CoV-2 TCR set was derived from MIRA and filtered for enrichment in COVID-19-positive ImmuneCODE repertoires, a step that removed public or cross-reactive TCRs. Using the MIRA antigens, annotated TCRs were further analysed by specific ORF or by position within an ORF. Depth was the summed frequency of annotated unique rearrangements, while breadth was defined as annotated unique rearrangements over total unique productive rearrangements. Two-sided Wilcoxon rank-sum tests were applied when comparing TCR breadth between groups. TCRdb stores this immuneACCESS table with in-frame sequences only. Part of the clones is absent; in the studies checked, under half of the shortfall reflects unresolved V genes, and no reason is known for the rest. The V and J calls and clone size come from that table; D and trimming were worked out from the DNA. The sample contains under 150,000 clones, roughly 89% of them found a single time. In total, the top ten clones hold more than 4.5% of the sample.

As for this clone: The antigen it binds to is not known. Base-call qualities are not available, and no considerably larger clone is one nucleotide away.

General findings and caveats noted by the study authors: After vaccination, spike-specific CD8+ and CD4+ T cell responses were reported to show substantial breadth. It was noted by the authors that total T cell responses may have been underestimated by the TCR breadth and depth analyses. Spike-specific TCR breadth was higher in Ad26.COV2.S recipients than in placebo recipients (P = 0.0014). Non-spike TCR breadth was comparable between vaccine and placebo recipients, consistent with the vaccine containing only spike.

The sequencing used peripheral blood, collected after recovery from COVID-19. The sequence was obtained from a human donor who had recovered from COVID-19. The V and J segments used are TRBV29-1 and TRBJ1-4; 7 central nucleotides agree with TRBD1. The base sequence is TGCAGCGGGCGGGACAGTAATGAAAAACTGTTTTTT. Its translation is CSGRDSNEKLFF.